Following are 14 T cell receptor beta chains from one sample sequenced in a study of regulatory T cells in long-lasting Graves disease. The sample's time point: persistent/refractory GD, antithyroid drugs over 5 years with positive TRAb. The TCR library was made from RNA that had been extracted from PBMCs in TRIzol. Arm-PCR of CDR3 regions and iRepertoire HTBI primers were used to build TCR beta libraries. Each CDR3 protein gets one entry after TCRdb re-called the multiplex PCR reads with MiXCR. The data show 350,000 to 500,000 distinct CDR3 sequences, roughly a fifth seen once. Sequencing used peripheral blood mononuclear cells (PBMCs), obtained when the disease was refractory, from a patient treated with antithyroid drugs. Source of these receptors: a female donor with Graves disease.

This clonotype occurred many times. The CDR3 nucleotides are TGTGCCAGCAGGCGGGCGAACTATGGCTACACCTTC. It codes for CASRRANYGYTF. The J gene is TRBJ1-2, the V gene TRBV12-3 or TRBV12-4; D gene unclear. CDR3 size: 12 residues. Trimming left V 6 bases short and J 2 bases short, with 7 bases between.

This clonotype was recorded many times. This rearrangement joins TRBV29-1 to TRBJ1-2, with a weak D call TRBD1 (5 bases). From germline, CDR1 is SQVTM and CDR2 ANQGSEA. With 4 bases removed from V and 6 bases from J, the gap between germline ends came to 9 bases. The CDR3 is 11 amino acids. The CDR3 region is CSVGGDNGYTF. The CDR3 bases are TGCAGCGTTGGGGGGGATAATGGCTACACCTTC. Variable domain in full (rest from reference TRBV29-1 and TRBJ1-2): SAVISQKPSRDICQRGTSLTIQCQVDSQVTMMFWYRQQPGQSLTLIATANQGSEATYESGFVIDKFPISRPNLTFSTLTVSNMSPEDSSIYLCSVGGDNGYTFGSGTRLTVV.

This clonotype was seen at least ten times. This sequence joins TRBV18 and TRBJ2-5; D is possibly TRBD1 (6 bases). Trimming took off 0 bases at V and 4 bases at J, with 9 bases between the two ends. Germline-derived CDR1 and CDR2 are KGHSH and LQKENI. The CDR3 covers 14 residues. Here the CDR3 reads CASSPPGAPETQYF. In DNA form, the CDR3 reads TGTGCCAGCTCACCACCGGGGGCACCAGAGACCCAGTACTTC.

At least ten counts were recorded for this clonotype. The chain couples TRBV20-1 to TRBJ1-1; possibly TRBD1 for D (6 bases). V lost 6 bases and J lost 0, with 11 bases in between. Germline V gene sequence: CDR1 DFQATT, CDR2 SNEGSKA (reference sequence). The CDR3 consists of 13 residues. The CDR3 DNA reads as TGCAGTGCGGGACACCCTATGAACACTGAAGCTTTCTTT. As protein: CSAGHPMNTEAFF.

The chain carries TRBV10-2 and TRBJ2-7; D may be TRBD1 (6 bases). Germline assignment: CDR1 WSHSY and CDR2 SAAADI. This CDR3 spans 14 amino acids. V was trimmed by 5 bases and J by 1 base, leaving 12 bases between them. The CDR3: CASSSNRASYEQYF. CDR3 DNA sequence: TGCGCCAGCAGTTCGAACAGGGCTTCCTACGAGCAGTACTTC.

This clonotype was counted ten times or more. The rearrangement uses TRBV12-3 or TRBV12-4 and TRBJ2-5; 9 bases are shared with TRBD2. The V gene end was trimmed by 5 bases and the J gene end by 5 bases; junction bases not matched to a gene: 9. The CDR3 sequence is 15 residues long. CDR3 region: CASSTLAGEGETQYF. As DNA, the CDR3 is TGTGCCAGCAGTACATTAGCGGGAGAGGGGGAGACCCAGTACTTC.

At least ten counts were recorded for this clonotype. This chain links TRBV2 with TRBJ2-5, with TRBD2 matching over 11 bases. From germline, CDR1 is SNHLY and CDR2 FYNNEI. J was trimmed by 7 bases and V by 11 bases; bases with no gene match: 12. The CDR3 is 14 amino acids. The CDR3 region has the DNA TGTGCCGGGCTTTCGGAACTAGCGGGGGCGACCCAGTACTTC. Its protein is CAGLSELAGATQYF.

This clonotype was observed a handful of times. The rearrangement uses TRBV30 and TRBJ1-1; a possible D gene is TRBD1 (5 bases). In germline, CDR1 is GTSNPN, CDR2 SVGIG (reference sequence). The CDR3 loop spans 13 amino acids. V was pared by 5 bases and J by 0 bases, with 10 bases between. Here the CDR3 DNA reads TGTGCCTGGGGGGCGGGGTTGAACACTGAAGCTTTCTTT. Translated, it gives CAWGAGLNTEAFF.

This clonotype was detected many times. The chain has TRBV2 and TRBJ2-7; D might be TRBD1 (6 bases). Per the germline V gene, CDR1 is SNHLY and CDR2 is FYNNEI. The CDR3 is 13 amino acids. V dropped 7 bases and J dropped 2 bases, with 12 bases sitting between them. CDR3 nucleotides: TGTGCCAGCAACCCGGACAGAACCTACGAGCAGTACTTC. This translates into CASNPDRTYEQYF.

The rearrangement links TRBV27 to TRBJ2-7; 8 bases match TRBD2. Germline loops: CDR1 MNHEY, CDR2 SMNVEV (reference sequence). This CDR3 is built from 15 residues. Trimming cost V 4 bases and J 3 bases; bases outside gene matches: 8. The CDR3 DNA sequence: TGTGCCAGCAGTTCCCTCGGTAGCGGGAACTACGAGCAGTACTTC. As protein: CASSSLGSGNYEQYF.

This chain joins TRBV7-6 and TRBJ2-7, with 9 bases aligning to TRBD1. The V gene end was trimmed by 4 bases and the J gene end by 6 bases; junction bases not matched to a gene: 7. The CDR3 length is 14 residues. Germline loops: CDR1 SGHVS, CDR2 FNYEAQ. The CDR3 DNA follows: TGTGCCAGCAGCTCCTACAGGGGGCAAGGCGAGCAGTACTTC. Translated: CASSSYRGQGEQYF.

The chain is built from TRBV2 and TRBJ1-5; no firm D call. Trimming took off 1 base at V and 6 bases at J, with 16 bases between the two ends. Per the germline V gene, CDR1 is SNHLY and CDR2 is FYNNEI. The CDR3 is 16 residues long. The CDR3 coding sequence is TGTGCCAGCAGTGAAGGGGGTCAGGCCGCCGTTCAGCCCCAGCATTTT. Translating it yields CASSEGGQAAVQPQHF.

The V and J genes are TRBV5-6 and TRBJ1-5; 9 bases line up with TRBD1. The CDR3 is made up of 15 amino acids. The V gene's germline CDR1 is SGHDT and CDR2 YYEEEE. Germline trimming cut 2 bases from V and 3 bases from J; bases unmatched to any gene: 3. In DNA form, the CDR3 reads TGTGCCAGCAGCTTCGGGACAGGGTACAATCAGCCCCAGCATTTT. Its protein product is CASSFGTGYNQPQHF.

This clonotype was seen at least ten times. The chain is built from TRBV28 and TRBJ2-5, with a weak D call TRBD2 (6 bases). Germline CDR1 MDHEN, CDR2 SYDVKM. The CDR3 runs 12 residues. V dropped 2 bases and J dropped 11 bases, with 12 bases sitting between them. The CDR3 here is CASSLGLAGQYF. The CDR3 nucleotides are TGTGCCAGCAGTTTAGGTTTGGCGGGGCAGTACTTC.